The rows below give T cell receptor beta chains drawn from one sample of a study of vaccination effects on CD4 cells after COVID-19. These receptors' antigens are unknown. The table came from immunoSEQ multiplex PCR; TCRdb's copy has only in-frame clones and leaves some out. Of 55,000 to 75,000 clones in the sample, approximately 70% were seen once. The sequencing used CD4+ T cells from PBMCs cultured with HCoV-OC43 spike peptides, collected before COVID-19 vaccination. The receptors originated from a human donor who received a COVID-19 vaccine. CDR3s include the opening cysteine and the closing phenylalanine or tryptophan. D genes are given only for firm matches. Some rows have no size entry. The others give once, few or many, or a class for an expanded clone.

J gene	V gene	clone size	D gene	CDR3 protein	CDR3 DNA
TRBJ2-3	TRBV5-6	.	TRBD2	CASSFVQLAGAYDTQYF	TGTGCCAGCAGCTTCGTCCAACTAGCGGGGGCATACGATACGCAGTATTTT
TRBJ1-1	TRBV7-2	.	.	CASSSRALNTEAFF	TGTGCCAGCAGCTCCCGGGCCTTGAACACTGAAGCTTTCTTT
TRBJ1-1	TRBV3-1/TRBV3-2	.	TRBD1	CASSRGQENTEAFF	TGTGCCAGCAGCCGAGGACAGGAGAACACTGAAGCTTTCTTT
TRBJ1-6	TRBV6-5	.	.	CASRPQPYNSPLHF	TGTGCCAGCAGGCCGCAGCCCTATAATTCACCCCTCCACTTT
TRBJ2-5	TRBV4-1	.	TRBD2	CASSRPGLAVQETQYF	TGCGCCAGCAGCCGCCCGGGACTAGCGGTTCAAGAGACCCAGTACTTC
TRBJ1-5	TRBV30	.	.	CAWSTALDQPQHF	TGTGCCTGGAGTACGGCACTGGATCAGCCCCAGCATTTT
TRBJ2-2	TRBV7-3	.	TRBD1	CASSLLDRDTGELFF	TGTGCCAGCAGCCTTCTTGACAGGGACACCGGGGAGCTGTTTTTT
TRBJ2-3	TRBV27	.	TRBD2	CASSSQRGGRVTDTQYF	TGTGCCAGCAGTTCCCAACGGGGGGGAAGGGTAACAGATACGCAGTATTTT
TRBJ1-6	TRBV9	once	TRBD1	CASSEGASSYNSPLHF	TGTGCCAGCAGCGAGGGGGCTAGCTCCTATAATTCACCCCTCCACTTT
TRBJ1-6	TRBV7-2	few	.	CASSLEYSSSSPLHF	TGTGCCAGCAGCTTAGAGTACAGTTCCTCTTCACCCCTCCACTTT